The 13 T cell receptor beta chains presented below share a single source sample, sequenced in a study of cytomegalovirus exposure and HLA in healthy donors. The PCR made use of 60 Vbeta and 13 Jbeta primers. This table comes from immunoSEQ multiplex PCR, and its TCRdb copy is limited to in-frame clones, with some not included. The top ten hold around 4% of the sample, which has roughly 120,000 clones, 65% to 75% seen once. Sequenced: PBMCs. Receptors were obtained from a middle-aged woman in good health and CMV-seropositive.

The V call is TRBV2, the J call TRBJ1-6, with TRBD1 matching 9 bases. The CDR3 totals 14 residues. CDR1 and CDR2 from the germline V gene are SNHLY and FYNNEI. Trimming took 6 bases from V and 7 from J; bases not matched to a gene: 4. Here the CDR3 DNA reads TGTGCCAGCAGCGTCGACAGGGGGAATTCACCCCTCCACTTT. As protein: CASSVDRGNSPLHF.

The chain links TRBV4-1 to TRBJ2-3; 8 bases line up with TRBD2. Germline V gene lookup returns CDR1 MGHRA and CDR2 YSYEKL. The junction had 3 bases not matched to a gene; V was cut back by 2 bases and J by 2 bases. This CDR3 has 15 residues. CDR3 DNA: TGCGCCAGCAGCCAACGGGGGGGGACCACAGATACGCAGTATTTT. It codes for CASSQRGGTTDTQYF.

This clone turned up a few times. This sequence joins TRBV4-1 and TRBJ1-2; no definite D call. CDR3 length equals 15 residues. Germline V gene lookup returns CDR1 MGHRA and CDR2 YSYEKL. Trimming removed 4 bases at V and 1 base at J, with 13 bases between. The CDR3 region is CASSPLATLNYGYTF. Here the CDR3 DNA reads TGCGCCAGCAGCCCATTGGCCACGCTTAACTATGGCTACACCTTC.

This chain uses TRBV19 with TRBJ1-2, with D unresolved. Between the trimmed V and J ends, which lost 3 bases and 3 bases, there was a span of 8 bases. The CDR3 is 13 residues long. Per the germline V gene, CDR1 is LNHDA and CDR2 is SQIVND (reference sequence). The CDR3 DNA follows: TGTGCCAGTAGTATCTACTCGGACTATGGCTACACCTTC. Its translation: CASSIYSDYGYTF.

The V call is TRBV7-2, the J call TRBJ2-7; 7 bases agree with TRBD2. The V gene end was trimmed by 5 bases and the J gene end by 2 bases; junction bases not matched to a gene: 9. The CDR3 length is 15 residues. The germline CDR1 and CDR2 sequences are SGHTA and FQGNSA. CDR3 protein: CASSRGRENAYEQYF. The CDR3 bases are TGTGCCAGCAGCCGAGGGAGGGAGAACGCCTACGAGCAGTACTTC.

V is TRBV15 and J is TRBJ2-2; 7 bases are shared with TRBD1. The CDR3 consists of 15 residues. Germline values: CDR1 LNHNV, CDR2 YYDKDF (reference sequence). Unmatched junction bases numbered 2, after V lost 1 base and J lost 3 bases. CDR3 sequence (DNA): TGTGCCACCAGCAGAGTGACAGGGCACACCGGGGAGCTGTTTTTT. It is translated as CATSRVTGHTGELFF.

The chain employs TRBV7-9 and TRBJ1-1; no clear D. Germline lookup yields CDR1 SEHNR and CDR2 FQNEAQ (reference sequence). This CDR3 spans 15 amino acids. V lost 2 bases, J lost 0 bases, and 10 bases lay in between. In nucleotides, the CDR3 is TGTGCCAGCAGCTTAAATGGCGGAATGAACACTGAAGCTTTCTTT. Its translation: CASSLNGGMNTEAFF.

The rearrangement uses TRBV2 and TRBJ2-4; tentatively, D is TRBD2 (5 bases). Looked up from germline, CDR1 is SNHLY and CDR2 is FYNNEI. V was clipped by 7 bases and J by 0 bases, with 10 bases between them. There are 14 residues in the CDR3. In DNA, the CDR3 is TGTGCCAGCATCCCTAGCTTAGCCAAAAACATTCAGTACTTC. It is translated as CASIPSLAKNIQYF.

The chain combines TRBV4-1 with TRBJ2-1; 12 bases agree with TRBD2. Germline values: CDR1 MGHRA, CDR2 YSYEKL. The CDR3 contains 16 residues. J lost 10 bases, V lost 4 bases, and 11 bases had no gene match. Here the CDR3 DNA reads TGCGCCAGCAGCCCCTTGACTAGCGGGAGAATCTGGGAGCAGTTCTTC. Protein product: CASSPLTSGRIWEQFF.

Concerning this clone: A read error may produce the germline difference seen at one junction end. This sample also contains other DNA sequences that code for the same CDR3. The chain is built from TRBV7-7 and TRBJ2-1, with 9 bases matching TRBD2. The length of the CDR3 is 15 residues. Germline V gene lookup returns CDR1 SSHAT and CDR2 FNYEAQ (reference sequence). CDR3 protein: CASSLGLAYYNEQFF. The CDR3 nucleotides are TGTGCTAGCAGCCTCGGACTAGCGTACTACAATGAGCAGTTCTTC.

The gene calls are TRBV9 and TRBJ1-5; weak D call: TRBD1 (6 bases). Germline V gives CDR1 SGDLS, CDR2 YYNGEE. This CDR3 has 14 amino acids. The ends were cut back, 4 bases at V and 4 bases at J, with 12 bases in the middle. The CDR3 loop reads CASSSGDGNQPQHF. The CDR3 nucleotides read TGTGCCAGCAGCTCAGGGGACGGGAATCAGCCCCAGCATTTT.

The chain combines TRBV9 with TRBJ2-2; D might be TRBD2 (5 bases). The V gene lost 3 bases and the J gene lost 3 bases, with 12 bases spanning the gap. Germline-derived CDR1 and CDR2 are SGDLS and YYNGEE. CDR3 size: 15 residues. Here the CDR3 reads CASSEDSVYTGELFF. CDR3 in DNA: TGTGCCAGCAGCGAAGATAGCGTGTACACCGGGGAGCTGTTTTTT. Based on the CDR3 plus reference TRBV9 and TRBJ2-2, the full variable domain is DSGVTQTPKHLITATGQRVTLRCSPRSGDLSVYWYQQSLDQGLQFLIQYYNGEERAKGNILERFSAQQFPDLHSELNLSSLELGDSALYFCASSEDSVYTGELFFGEGSRLTVL.

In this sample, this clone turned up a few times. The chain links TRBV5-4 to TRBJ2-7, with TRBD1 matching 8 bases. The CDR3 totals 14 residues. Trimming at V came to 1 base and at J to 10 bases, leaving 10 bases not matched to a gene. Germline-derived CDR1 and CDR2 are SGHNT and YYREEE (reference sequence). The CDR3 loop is CASSLPGDRITQYF. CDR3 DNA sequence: TGTGCCAGCAGCTTGCCAGGGGACAGGATAACCCAGTACTTC.